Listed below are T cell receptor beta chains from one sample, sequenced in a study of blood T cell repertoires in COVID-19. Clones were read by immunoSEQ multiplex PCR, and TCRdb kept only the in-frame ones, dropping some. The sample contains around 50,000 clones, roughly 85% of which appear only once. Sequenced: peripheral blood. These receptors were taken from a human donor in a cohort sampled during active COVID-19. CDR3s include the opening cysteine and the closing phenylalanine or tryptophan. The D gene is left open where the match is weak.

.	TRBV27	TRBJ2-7	CASSSLYEQYF
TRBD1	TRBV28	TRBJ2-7	CASSSSAGTGYEQYF
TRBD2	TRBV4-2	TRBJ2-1	CASSQYLVTSGGAEQFF
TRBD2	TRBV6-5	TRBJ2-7	CASMGTRLPGEQYF
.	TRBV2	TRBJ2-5	CASSEGRRETQYF
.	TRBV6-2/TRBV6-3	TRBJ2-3	CASSYGQSGDTQYF
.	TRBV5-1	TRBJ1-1	CASSLIRGNTEAFF
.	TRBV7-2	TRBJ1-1	CASSLDLQANTEAFF
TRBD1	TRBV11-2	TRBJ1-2	CASSRSQGNYGYTF
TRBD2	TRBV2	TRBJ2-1	CASSTTSGRHNEQFF
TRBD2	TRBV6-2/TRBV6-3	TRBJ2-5	CASSYYGIAGEETQYF
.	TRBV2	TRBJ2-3	CASSEDQGGNTQYF
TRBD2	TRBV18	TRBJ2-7	CASSSGAGPYEQYF
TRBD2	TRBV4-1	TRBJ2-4	CASSHTSGGNIQYF
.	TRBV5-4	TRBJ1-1	CASSPGTKGQTEAFF
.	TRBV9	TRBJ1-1	CASSPRGGAMNTEAFF